The rows below give T cell receptor beta chains drawn from one sample of a study of CD8 T cells in ankylosing spondylitis. TCRdb processed the 5' RACE reads anew with MiXCR; each CDR3 protein has one entry. The sample holds roughly 470,000 distinct CDR3 sequences; about 24% are singletons and the top ten take about 0.92%. Source material: blood, either unsorted or a sorted T cell fraction (not recorded which). The receptor source for this set is a male donor with ankylosing spondylitis. Both conserved end residues are part of each CDR3. The D gene is left open where the match is weak. Some rows mark clone size as missing; the rest say once, few, many or name a class of expanded clone.

j_gene | v_gene | d_gene | abundance | CDR3nt | CDR3aa
TRBJ2-5 | TRBV20-1 | NA | NA | TGCAGTGCTAGAGAAGTACCCAATGAGACCCAGTACTTC | CSAREVPNETQYF
TRBJ2-5 | TRBV27 | NA | NA | TGTGCCAGCAGTTTATCGTGGTTTCCCCAAGAGACCCAGTACTTC | CASSLSWFPQETQYF
TRBJ2-3 | TRBV10-2 | TRBD2 | few | TGCGCCAGCACTGGGACTAGAAGCACAGATACGCAGTATTTT | CASTGTRSTDTQYF
TRBJ2-1 | TRBV3-1 | NA | NA | TGTGCCAGCAGCCAAGTCTCAGGTCGGCAGTTCTTC | CASSQVSGRQFF
TRBJ2-2 | TRBV12-3/TRBV12-4 | NA | NA | TGTGCCAGCAGTTCCCCTTCCGGCGCGAACACCGGGGAGCTGTTTTTT | CASSSPSGANTGELFF
TRBJ2-2 | TRBV7-8 | NA | NA | TGTGCCAGCAGCGCCGATCCATACACCGGGGAGCTGTTTTTT | CASSADPYTGELFF
TRBJ1-4 | TRBV2 | NA | NA | TGTGCCAGCAGTGTTCGGGGCCTCAGAGAAAAACTGTTTTTT | CASSVRGLREKLFF
TRBJ2-2 | TRBV5-1 | TRBD2 | NA | TGCGCCAGCAGCCAGGGACTAGCGGGAGTATATGGCGGGGAGCTGTTTTTT | CASSQGLAGVYGGELFF
TRBJ2-3 | TRBV6-1 | NA | NA | TGTGCCAGCAGTGCCTGGGGGGATACGCAGTATTTT | CASSAWGDTQYF
TRBJ2-3 | TRBV5-1 | NA | few | TGCGCCAGCAACTGGGCGGGGGATACGCAGTATTTT | CASNWAGDTQYF